This T cell receptor (beta chain) emerged from a study of cytomegalovirus exposure and HLA in healthy donors. General study findings and limits: Later analysis associated a missense DCLRE1C variant with TCR beta V- and J-gene trimming.

The PCR had 60 Vbeta and 13 Jbeta primers. Libraries were prepared by immunoSEQ multiplex PCR; TCRdb keeps only in-frame clonotypes and omits some of them. The table includes approximately 270,000 clones, roughly 80% detected once. Germline V gene lookup returns CDR1 KGHSH and CDR2 LQKENI. The ends lost 5 bases at V and 1 base at J; junction bases unmatched: 13. The CDR3 consists of 19 residues. Of note for this clone: Its cognate antigen is unknown.

This receptor was obtained from a girl aged 2 to 9 in good health and CMV-seronegative. The chain recombines TRBV18 with TRBJ2-2; TRBD1 matches at 10 bases. The sequencing input was PBMCs. CDR3 in DNA: TGTGCCAGCTCAACGGTCCCGGGACAGGGGCCGAGGAACACCGGGGAGCTGTTTTTT. It specifies CASSTVPGQGPRNTGELFF.